This T cell receptor beta chain was identified during a study of T cells in Graves' hyperthyroidism and ophthalmopathy (dated 2019 in TCRdb). At the level of the whole study: Peripheral blood samples were taken at the time of initial diagnosis, prior to any treatment. To identify TCR V-J signatures that set the groups apart, the researchers used a discovery cohort of 100 patients, made up of 43 with Graves' ophthalmopathy and about 60 with stable Graves' hyperthyroidism. Whether ophthalmopathy could be predicted prospectively was tested in an independent validation cohort made up of under 20 hyperthyroidism patients plus 17 patients who later progressed to ophthalmopathy. For training and testing, the 100 or so patients in the discovery cohort were randomly divided in a 7:3 ratio. In addition, the study compared T-cell repertoires in thyroid tissue and in blood from six Graves' hyperthyroidism patients. After sampling, hyperthyroidism patients received methimazole starting at 30 mg daily, and ophthalmopathy patients received high-dose intravenous methylprednisolone. The paper describes TCR Vbeta CDR3 sequencing of 140 or so peripheral blood samples, made up of under 50 ophthalmopathy patients, 70 to 75 hyperthyroidism patients and roughly 17 progressor patients.

Broader findings and caveats from the paper: Most expanded thyroid clonotypes (frequency above 0.001) were also found in blood, which suggests that blood repertoires may mirror thyroid immune responses. In validation, the model predicted progression to ophthalmopathy a median of about 6.8 months before onset, with approximately 71% sensitivity and almost 75% specificity. A 13 V-J signature model separated ophthalmopathy from stable hyperthyroidism, with around 91% sensitivity and around 84% specificity in cross-validation and 80%/75% in testing. Sample size was not statistically predetermined, and investigators were not blinded to group allocation.

The TCR beta CDR3 regions were amplified from the RNA transcripts. The first round of RT-PCR for the TCR CDR3 was performed with the HTBI primer set and the Qiagen OneStep RT-PCR kit. Libraries were constructed in a second round of multiplex PCR, after which size selection and purification were carried out. Libraries were sequenced paired-end with 100 bp reads on an Illumina HiSeq2000. The authors' pipeline ran thus. SOAPnuke was used to process the raw data, throwing out any read that contained adapters or uncalled bases, had a mean Phred below 15, or lacked an exact constant-primer or identifier match. High-quality paired reads were merged with COPE v1.2.5, and unique nucleotide sequences were defined as clonotypes. MiTCR v1.1 was used to align clonotypes to the IMGT TRBV, TRBD and TRBJ reference segments. Only V-J combinations with frequency above 0.0001, covering approximately 99% of repertoires, were analysed. A TCS score was defined as the ratio between F50 (clonal expansion) and ExV (chaos), using BLOSUM62-based TCRdist between CDR3 peptides within each V-J. Welch's t-statistics and random forest reduced around 550 V-J features to 13, which were used in a naive Bayes classifier (R e1071). TCRdb trimmed the raw reads at Q25, called clones with MiXCR and kept productive beta chains. Records with the same CDR3 protein are collapsed into one entry carrying the most frequent genes and DNA. TCRdb, not the original authors, processed these V and J calls. Counted in this sample were about 270,000 distinct CDR3 sequences; approximately 26% of them appeared once. The ten largest clones capture approximately 30% of the sample.

V loses 0 bases of germline sequence and J loses 4 bases, and the interval between the two ends is 10 bases. CDR1 and CDR2, looked up from the germline V gene, are SGHRS and YFSETQ. The CDR3 runs 14 amino acids, cysteine and phenylalanine included. This entry keeps only the CDR3 DNA: 42 bases, framed from base 1. This clonotype was recorded at least ten times. The target of this receptor is not known. No much larger clonotype is one base removed from it; base qualities were not supplied. Hyperthyroidism patients were newly diagnosed, had a disease duration of under 2 months, and were aged 18 to 65 years. Patients with uncontrolled infections, other autoimmune diseases, pregnancy or lactation were excluded. Clinical symptoms, serum thyroxine and TRAb, thyroid ultrasound, and orbital computed tomography formed the basis for the diagnoses. Blood from progressor patients was collected at the time of first diagnosis with hyperthyroidism, before any ophthalmopathy symptoms had appeared. Ficoll-Paque density gradient centrifugation was used to isolate PBMCs from about 10 ml of fresh peripheral blood. Patients classed as progressors first received a Graves' hyperthyroidism diagnosis and then went on to develop ophthalmopathy during follow-up. Trizol reagent was used to extract total RNA, and RNA quality was then checked on an Agilent 2100 Bioanalyzer.

The clonotype comes from a man in his forties with Graves' hyperthyroidism that later progressed to Graves' ophthalmopathy. The sequencing input was blood. The chain was built from TRBV5-1 and TRBJ1-1, with no confident D gene call. CDR3 reads: CASSLDRIRTEAFF. The nucleotide sequence reads as follows: TGCGCCAGCAGCTTGGACAGAATCCGCACTGAAGCTTTCTTT.